Sequencing of this TCR beta chain was carried out in a study of shared clonotypes between healthy human individuals. Germline-derived CDR1 and CDR2 are SGHDN and FVKESK. The V segment lost 3 bases and the J segment 3 bases; nucleotides outside the gene matches: 2. The CDR3 extends over 15 amino acids. CD45RO negativity and positive selection for CCR7 defined naive CD8 cells, a population that excluded terminally differentiated effector memory CD45RA+ cells. Assay runs were performed at deep level. The genomic DNA of each subset was split evenly across several immunoSEQ plates. Data came from immunoSEQ multiplex PCR; TCRdb stores just in-frame clones and leaves some out. The sample has approximately 2,000,000 clones, 93% seen once.

The sequence came from a man between 18 and 35 years old in good health. Some clones in this sample may be carry-over from other donors' samples. J is TRBJ1-3 and V is TRBV14; 10 bases map to TRBD1. Specimen: naive CD8+ T cells from PBMCs. In DNA form, the CDR3 reads TGTGCCAGCAGCCAGGGGACAGGGGATGGAAACACCATATATTTT. Protein sequence: CASSQGTGDGNTIYF.